The entry that follows covers one T cell receptor beta chain sequence. Its antigen is undetermined. TCRdb analysed the 5' RACE reads with MiXCR anew, one entry per CDR3 protein. The table records under 120,000 distinct CDR3 sequences, about 24% of them present only once. This entry comes from a study of CD8 T cells in ankylosing spondylitis. Notes on the study in general: Reportedly, disease-linked clones are significantly enriched in ankylosing spondylitis patients' matched synovial fluid.

From germline, CDR1 is LNHNV and CDR2 YYDKDF (reference sequence). CDR3 length equals 13 residues. V lost 3 bases and J 9 bases, leaving 12 bases between the germline ends. This sequence originates from a male donor with ankylosing spondylitis. The sample comprised synovial fluid, either unsorted or a sorted T cell fraction (not recorded which). The V call is TRBV15, the J call TRBJ2-1, with D uncertain. The CDR3 here is CATSSGAYSEQFF. The CDR3, as DNA: TGTGCCACCAGCAGTGGAGCTTACTCTGAGCAGTTCTTC. The full variable domain, its missing parts supplied by reference TRBV15 and TRBJ2-1, is DAMVIQNPRYQVTQFGKPVTLSCSQTLNHNVMYWYQQKSSQAPKLLFHYYDKDFNNEADTPDNFQSRRPNTSFCFLDIRSPGLGDTAMYLCATSSGAYSEQFFGPGTRLTVL.